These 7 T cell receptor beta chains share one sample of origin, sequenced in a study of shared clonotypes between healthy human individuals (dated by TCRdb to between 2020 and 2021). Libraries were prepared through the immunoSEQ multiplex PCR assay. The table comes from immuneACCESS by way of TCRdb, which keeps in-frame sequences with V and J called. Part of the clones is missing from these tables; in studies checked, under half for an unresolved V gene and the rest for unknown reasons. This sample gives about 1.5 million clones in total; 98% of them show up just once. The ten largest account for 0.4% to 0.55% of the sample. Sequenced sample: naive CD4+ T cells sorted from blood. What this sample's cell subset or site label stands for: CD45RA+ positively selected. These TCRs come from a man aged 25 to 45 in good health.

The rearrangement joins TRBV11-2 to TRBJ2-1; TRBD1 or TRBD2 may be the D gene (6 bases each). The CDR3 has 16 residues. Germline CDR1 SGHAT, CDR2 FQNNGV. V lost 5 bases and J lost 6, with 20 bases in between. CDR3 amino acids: CASSGRGGGGINEQFF. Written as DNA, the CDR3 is TGTGCCAGCAGCGGTCGAGGAGGAGGGGGGATCAATGAGCAGTTCTTC. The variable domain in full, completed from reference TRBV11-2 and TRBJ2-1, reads EAGVAQSPRYKIIEKRQSVAFWCNPISGHATLYWYQQILGQGPKLLIQFQNNGVVDDSQLPKDRFSAERLKGVDSTLKIQPAKLEDSAVYLCASSGRGGGGINEQFFGPGTRLTVL.

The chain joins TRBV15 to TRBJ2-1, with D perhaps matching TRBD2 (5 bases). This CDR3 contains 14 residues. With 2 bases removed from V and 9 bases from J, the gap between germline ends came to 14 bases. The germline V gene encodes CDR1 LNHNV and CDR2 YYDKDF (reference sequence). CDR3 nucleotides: TGTGCCACCAGCAGACGGGGATCGGGTGGTGAGCAGTTCTTC. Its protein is CATSRRGSGGEQFF.

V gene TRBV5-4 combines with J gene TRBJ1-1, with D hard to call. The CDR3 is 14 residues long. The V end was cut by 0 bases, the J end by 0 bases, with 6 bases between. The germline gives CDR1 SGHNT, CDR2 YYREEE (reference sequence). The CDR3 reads CASSLDQVNTEAFF. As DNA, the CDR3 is TGTGCCAGCAGCTTGGATCAGGTGAACACTGAAGCTTTCTTT.

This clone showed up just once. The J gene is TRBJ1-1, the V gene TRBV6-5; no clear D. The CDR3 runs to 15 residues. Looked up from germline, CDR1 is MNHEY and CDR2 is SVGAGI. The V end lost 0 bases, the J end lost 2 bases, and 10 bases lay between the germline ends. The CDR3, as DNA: TGTGCCAGCAGTTACTCGCAAGGGCAAAACACTGAAGCTTTCTTT. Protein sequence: CASSYSQGQNTEAFF.

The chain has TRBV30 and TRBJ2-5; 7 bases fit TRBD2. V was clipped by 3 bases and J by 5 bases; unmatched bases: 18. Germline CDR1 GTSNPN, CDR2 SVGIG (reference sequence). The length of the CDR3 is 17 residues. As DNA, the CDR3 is TGTGCCTGGAGGAACACACCACGAGCGGGGAACGGGGAGACCCAGTACTTC. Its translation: CAWRNTPRAGNGETQYF.

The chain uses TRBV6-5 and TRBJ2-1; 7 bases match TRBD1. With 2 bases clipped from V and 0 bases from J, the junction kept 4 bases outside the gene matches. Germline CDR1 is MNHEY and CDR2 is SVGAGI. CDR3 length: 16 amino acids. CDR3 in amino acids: CASSYEAGGSYNEQFF. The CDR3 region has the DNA TGTGCCAGCAGTTACGAAGCAGGGGGCTCCTACAATGAGCAGTTCTTC.

This chain's CDR3 is CASSLGDVPEAFF. Here the CDR3 DNA reads TGCGCCAGCAGCTTGGGGGACGTGCCTGAAGCTTTCTTT. The chain couples TRBV5-1 to TRBJ1-1; D might be TRBD1 (5 bases). CDR3 length: 13 residues. Germline loops: CDR1 SGHRS, CDR2 YFSETQ. Trimming shortened V by 0 bases and J by 6 bases, and 9 bases separated the two germline ends.